Given below is one T cell receptor beta chain in context. Antigen unknown. The data originate from a study of cytomegalovirus exposure and HLA in healthy donors. Study as a whole: For the approximately 420 genotyped donors, 65% to 90% fell within the Caucasian-associated ancestry cluster.

PCR used 60 Vbeta primers and 13 Jbeta primers. Repertoires were generated with immunoSEQ multiplex PCR, while TCRdb's copy carries only in-frame clones and drops some. The data contain over 150,000 clones, 85% of them singletons. CDR3 size: 17 residues. General study findings and limits: Analysis was carried out at a later point, and it linked a missense DCLRE1C variant to TCR beta V- and J-gene trimming.

V gene TRBV1 combines with J gene TRBJ2-7; TRBD2 reflects the table's D call only, with no check against the DNA. TRBV1 is a recognized pseudogene. This clonotype originated in a boy aged 2 to 10 in good health and CMV-seronegative. The sequencing input was PBMCs. The CDR3 nucleotides read TGCACCAGCAGCCAAGATCCCTCCGGGGGGGACTCCTACGAGCAGTACTTC. It specifies CTSSQDPSGGDSYEQYF.